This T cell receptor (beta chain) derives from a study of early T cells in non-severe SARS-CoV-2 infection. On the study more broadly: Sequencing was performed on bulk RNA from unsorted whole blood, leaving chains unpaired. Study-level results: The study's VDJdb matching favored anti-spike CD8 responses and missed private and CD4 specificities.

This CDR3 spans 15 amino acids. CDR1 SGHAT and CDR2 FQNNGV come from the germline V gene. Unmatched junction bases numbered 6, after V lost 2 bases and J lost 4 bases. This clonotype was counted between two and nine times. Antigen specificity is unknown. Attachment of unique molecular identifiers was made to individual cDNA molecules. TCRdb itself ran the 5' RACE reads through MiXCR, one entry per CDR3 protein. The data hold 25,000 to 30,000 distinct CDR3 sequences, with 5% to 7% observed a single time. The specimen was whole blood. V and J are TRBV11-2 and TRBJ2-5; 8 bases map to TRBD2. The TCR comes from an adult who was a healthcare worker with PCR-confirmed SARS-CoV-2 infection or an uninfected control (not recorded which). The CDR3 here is CASSLPAGAGETQYF. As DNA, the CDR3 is TGTGCCAGCAGCTTACCAGCGGGAGCAGGAGAGACCCAGTACTTC.